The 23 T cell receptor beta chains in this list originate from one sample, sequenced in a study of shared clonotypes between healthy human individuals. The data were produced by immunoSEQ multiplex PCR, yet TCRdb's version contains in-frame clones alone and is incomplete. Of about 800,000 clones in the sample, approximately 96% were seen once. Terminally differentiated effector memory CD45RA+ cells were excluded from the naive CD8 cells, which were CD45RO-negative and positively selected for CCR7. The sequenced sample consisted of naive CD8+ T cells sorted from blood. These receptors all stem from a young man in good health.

CDR3 protein: CASSPTAINQPQHF. The CDR3 DNA reads as TGTGCCAGCAGTCCGACCGCCATCAATCAGCCCCAGCATTTT. The rearrangement uses TRBV28 and TRBJ1-5, with D unclear. With 5 bases removed from V and 3 bases from J, the gap between germline ends came to 11 bases. The CDR3 loop spans 14 amino acids. Per the germline V gene, CDR1 is MDHEN and CDR2 is SYDVKM.

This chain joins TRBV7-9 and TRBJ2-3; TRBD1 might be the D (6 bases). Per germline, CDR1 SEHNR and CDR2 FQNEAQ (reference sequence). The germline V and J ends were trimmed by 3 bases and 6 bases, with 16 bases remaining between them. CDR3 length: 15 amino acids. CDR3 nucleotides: TGTGCCAGCAGCTTTTTAGCAGGGGCCCTCGATACGCAGTATTTT. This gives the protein CASSFLAGALDTQYF.

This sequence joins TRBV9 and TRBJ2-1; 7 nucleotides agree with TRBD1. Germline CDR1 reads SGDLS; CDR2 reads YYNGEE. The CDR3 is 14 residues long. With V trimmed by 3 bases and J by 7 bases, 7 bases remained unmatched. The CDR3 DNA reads TGTGCCAGCAGCGAGAGGGCAGGGGGTAATGAGCAGTTCTTC. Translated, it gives CASSERAGGNEQFF.

The CDR3 DNA sequence: TGTGCCAGCAGTGGGTTCAGTTCCGATACGCAGTATTTT. Amino acids: CASSGFSSDTQYF. J is TRBJ2-3 and V is TRBV27, with D hard to call. CDR1 is MNHEY and CDR2 is SMNVEV in the germline V gene (reference sequence). This CDR3 has 13 residues. Trimming took off 5 bases at V and 6 bases at J, with 12 bases between the two ends.

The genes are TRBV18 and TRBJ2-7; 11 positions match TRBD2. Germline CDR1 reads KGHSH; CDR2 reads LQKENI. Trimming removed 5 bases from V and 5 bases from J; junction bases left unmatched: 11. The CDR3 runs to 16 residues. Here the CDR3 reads CASSSPLAGDSDEQYF. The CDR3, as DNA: TGTGCCAGCTCATCTCCACTAGCGGGAGATTCGGACGAGCAGTACTTC.

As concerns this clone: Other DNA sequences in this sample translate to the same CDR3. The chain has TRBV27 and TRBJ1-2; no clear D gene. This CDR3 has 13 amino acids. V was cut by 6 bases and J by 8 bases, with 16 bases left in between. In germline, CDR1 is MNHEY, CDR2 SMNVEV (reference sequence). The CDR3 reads CASSLSPRRGYTF. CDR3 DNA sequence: TGTGCCAGCAGCCTGAGCCCCAGGAGGGGCTACACCTTC.

CDR3 region: CASSSPKGQGAAGELFF. The CDR3 coding sequence is TGTGCCAGCAGCTCACCGAAAGGACAGGGGGCGGCCGGGGAGCTGTTTTTT. The chain carries TRBV7-9 and TRBJ2-2; 11 bases are shared with TRBD1. This CDR3 is built from 17 residues. The germline V gene encodes CDR1 SEHNR and CDR2 FQNEAQ (reference sequence). V shed 4 bases, J shed 6 bases, and the junction held 10 bases outside the gene matches.

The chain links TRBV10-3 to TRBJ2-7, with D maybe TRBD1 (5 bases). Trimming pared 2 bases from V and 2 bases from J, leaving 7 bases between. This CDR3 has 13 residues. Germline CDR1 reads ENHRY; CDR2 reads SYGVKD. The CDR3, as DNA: TGTGCCATCAGTGAGGACAGAACCTACGAGCAGTACTTC. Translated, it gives CAISEDRTYEQYF.

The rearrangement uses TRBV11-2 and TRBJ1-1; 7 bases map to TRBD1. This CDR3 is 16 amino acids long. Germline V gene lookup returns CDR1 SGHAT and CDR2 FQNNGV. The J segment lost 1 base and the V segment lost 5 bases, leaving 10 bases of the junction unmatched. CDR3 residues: CASSPPVAGGNTEAFF. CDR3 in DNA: TGTGCCAGCAGCCCCCCTGTGGCAGGGGGGAACACTGAAGCTTTCTTT.

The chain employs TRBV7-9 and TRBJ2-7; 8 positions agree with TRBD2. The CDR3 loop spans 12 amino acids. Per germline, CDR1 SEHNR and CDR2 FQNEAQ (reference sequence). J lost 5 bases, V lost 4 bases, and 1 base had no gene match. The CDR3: CASSSGLDEQYF. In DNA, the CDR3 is TGTGCCAGCAGCTCGGGACTAGACGAGCAGTACTTC.

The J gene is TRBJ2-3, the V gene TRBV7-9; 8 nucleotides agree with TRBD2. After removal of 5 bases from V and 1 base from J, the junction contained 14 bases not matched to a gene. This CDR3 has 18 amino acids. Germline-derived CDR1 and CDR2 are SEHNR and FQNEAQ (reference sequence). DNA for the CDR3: TGTGCCAGCAGCCCGGCGGCCAGACTAGCGCCGGGCACAGATACGCAGTATTTT. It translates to CASSPAARLAPGTDTQYF.

The CDR3 sequence is CSVEDFEGVGYEQYF. CDR3 in DNA: TGCAGCGTTGAAGATTTCGAAGGGGTGGGCTACGAGCAGTACTTC. This chain links TRBV29-1 with TRBJ2-7, with TRBD1 as a possible D gene (5 bases). Trimming stripped 0 bases from V and 3 bases from J, with 15 bases between. The CDR3 loop spans 15 amino acids. Germline assignment: CDR1 SQVTM and CDR2 ANQGSEA.

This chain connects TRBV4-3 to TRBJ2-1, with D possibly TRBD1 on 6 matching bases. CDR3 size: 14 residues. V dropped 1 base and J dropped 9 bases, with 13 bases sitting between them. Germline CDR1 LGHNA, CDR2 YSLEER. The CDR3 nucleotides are TGCGCCAGCAGCCAAGTGGACGCAGGGGTTGAGCAGTTCTTC. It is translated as CASSQVDAGVEQFF.

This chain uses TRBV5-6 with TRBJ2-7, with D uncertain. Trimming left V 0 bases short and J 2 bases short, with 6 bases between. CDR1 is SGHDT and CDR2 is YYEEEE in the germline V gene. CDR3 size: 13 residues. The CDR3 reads CASSLGTTYEQYF. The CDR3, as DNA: TGTGCCAGCAGCTTGGGTACTACCTACGAGCAGTACTTC.

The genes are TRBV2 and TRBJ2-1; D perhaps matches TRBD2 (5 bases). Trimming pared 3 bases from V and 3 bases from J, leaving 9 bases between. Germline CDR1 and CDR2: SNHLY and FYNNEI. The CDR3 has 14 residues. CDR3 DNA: TGTGCCAGCAGTGACGCCGGGAACTACAATGAGCAGTTCTTC. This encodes CASSDAGNYNEQFF. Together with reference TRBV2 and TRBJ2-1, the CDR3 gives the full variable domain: EPEVTQTPSHQVTQMGQEVILRCVPISNHLYFYWYRQILGQKVEFLVSFYNNEISEKSEIFDDQFSVERPDGSNFTLKIRSTKLEDSAMYFCASSDAGNYNEQFFGPGTRLTVL.

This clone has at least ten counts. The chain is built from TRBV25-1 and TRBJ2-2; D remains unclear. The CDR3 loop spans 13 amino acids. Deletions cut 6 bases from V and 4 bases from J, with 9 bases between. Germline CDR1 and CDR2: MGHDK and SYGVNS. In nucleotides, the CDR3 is TGTGCCAGCAGCCTCCAAGGCACCGGGGAGCTGTTTTTT. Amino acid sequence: CASSLQGTGELFF.

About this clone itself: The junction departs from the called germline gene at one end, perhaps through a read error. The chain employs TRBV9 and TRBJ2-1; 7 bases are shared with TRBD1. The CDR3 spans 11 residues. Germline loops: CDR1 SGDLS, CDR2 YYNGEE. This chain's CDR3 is CASSVRDSPIF. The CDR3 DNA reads TGTGCCAGCAGCGTAAGGGACAGCCCTATCTTC. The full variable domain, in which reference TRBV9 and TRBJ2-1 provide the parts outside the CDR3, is DSGVTQTPKHLITATGQRVTLRCSPRSGDLSVYWYQQSLDQGLQFLIQYYNGEERAKGNILERFSAQQFPDLHSELNLSSLELGDSALYFCASSVRDSPIFGPGTRLTVL.

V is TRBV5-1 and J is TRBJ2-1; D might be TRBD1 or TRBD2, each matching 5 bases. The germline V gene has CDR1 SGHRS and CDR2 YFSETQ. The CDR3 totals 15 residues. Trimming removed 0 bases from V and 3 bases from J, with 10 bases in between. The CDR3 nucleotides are TGCGCCAGCAGCTTGGTGGGGGTCCTCTACAATGAGCAGTTCTTC. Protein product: CASSLVGVLYNEQFF.

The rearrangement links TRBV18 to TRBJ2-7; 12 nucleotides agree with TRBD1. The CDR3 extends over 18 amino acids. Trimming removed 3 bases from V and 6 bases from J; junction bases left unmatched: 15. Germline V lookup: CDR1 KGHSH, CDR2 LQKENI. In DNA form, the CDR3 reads TGTGCCAGCTCACCGTCCAGATCATCGGGACAGGGGGCACGCGAGCAGTACTTC. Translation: CASSPSRSSGQGAREQYF.

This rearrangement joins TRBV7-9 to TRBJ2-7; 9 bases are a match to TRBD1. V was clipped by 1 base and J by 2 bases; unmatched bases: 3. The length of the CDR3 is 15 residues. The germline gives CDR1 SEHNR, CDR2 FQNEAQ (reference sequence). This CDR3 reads CASSLEGQGPYEQYF. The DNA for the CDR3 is TGTGCCAGCAGCTTAGAGGGACAGGGACCCTACGAGCAGTACTTC.

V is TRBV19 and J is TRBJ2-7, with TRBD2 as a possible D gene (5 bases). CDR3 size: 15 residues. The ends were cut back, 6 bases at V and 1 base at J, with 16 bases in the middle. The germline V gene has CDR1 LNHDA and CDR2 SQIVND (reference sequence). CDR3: CASRASGSSSYEQYF. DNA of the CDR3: TGTGCCAGTAGGGCAAGTGGGAGTAGTTCCTACGAGCAGTACTTC.

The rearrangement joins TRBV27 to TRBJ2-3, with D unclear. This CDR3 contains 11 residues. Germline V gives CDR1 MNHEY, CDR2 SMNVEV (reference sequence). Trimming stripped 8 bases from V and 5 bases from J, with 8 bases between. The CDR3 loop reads CASHTVDTQYF. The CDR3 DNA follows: TGTGCCAGCCATACTGTAGATACGCAGTATTTT.

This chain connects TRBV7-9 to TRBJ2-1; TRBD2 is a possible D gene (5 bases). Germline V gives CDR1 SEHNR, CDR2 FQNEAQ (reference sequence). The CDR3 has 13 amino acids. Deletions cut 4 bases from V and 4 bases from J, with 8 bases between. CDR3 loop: CASSYSAYNEQFF. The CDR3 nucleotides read TGTGCCAGCAGCTATAGCGCGTACAATGAGCAGTTCTTC.